This TCR beta chain was obtained from a study of response to subunit inactivated influenza vaccine. Study results and limitations: The authors suggested that every seasonal influenza vaccination recruits few new T cells.

In this sample, this clonotype turned up a few times. Its antigen is unknown. The germline V and J ends were trimmed by 7 bases and 4 bases, with 13 bases remaining between them. CDR3 length: 14 amino acids. From the RT-PCR reads, TCRdb called clonotypes with MiXCR, one entry per CDR3 protein. The sample has some 520,000 distinct CDR3 sequences, 16% seen once; the top ten hold 2.5% to 3.5%. The origin of this receptor is a man between 50 and 70 years old who received an inactivated influenza vaccine. The sample in question was CD4+ T cells sorted from PBMCs, obtained less than 30 months after vaccination. The genes are TRBV12-3 or TRBV12-4 and TRBJ1-4; D perhaps matches TRBD1 (5 bases). The CDR3 spells CASTAGTDNEKLFF. CDR3 in DNA: TGTGCCAGCACCGCCGGGACGGATAATGAAAAACTGTTTTTT.